The sequence of this TCR beta chain was determined in a study of blood T cell repertoires in COVID-19. About the research overall: T cells, B-cell-depleted T cells, or PBMCs provided the cDNA or gDNA that served as material.

Using immunoSEQ multiplex PCR, the repertoire was profiled, and TCRdb retains in-frame clones only, with some absent. The sample shows 200,000 to 250,000 clones, about four fifths of them seen only once. The CDR3 covers 15 residues. Trimming removed 7 bases at V and 3 bases at J, with 19 bases between. The germline gives CDR1 MDHEN, CDR2 SYDVKM. This sequence was found in a woman in her twenties or thirties who had recovered from COVID-19. V and J are TRBV28 and TRBJ2-7, with D maybe TRBD1 (6 bases). Input material: peripheral blood. Here the CDR3 reads CASTPPDRTFYEQYF. For the CDR3, the DNA is TGTGCCAGCACCCCCCCGGACAGAACCTTCTACGAGCAGTACTTC.